The clone carrying this TCR beta chain was detected a few times. This CDR3 is built from 13 residues. The germline V gene has CDR1 KGHSH and CDR2 LQKENI. V was trimmed by 5 bases and J by 0 bases, leaving 6 bases between them. This sample is part of a study of T-cell memory formation after mild COVID-19. TCRdb analysed the 5' RACE reads with MiXCR anew, one entry per CDR3 protein. The sample gives around 390,000 distinct CDR3 sequences, approximately 15% of which show up once; about 22% is in the top ten. This sequence joins TRBV18 and TRBJ2-3; D remains ambiguous. The material sequenced was PBMCs or a T cell subset sorted from them (not recorded which). The source of this sequence is a man aged 18 to 29 who had mild COVID-19 (a few samples of this study predate the infection). Cell type and time point are not known. CDR3 bases: TGTGCCAGCTCAGTTGCCAGCACAGATACGCAGTATTTT. Encoded protein: CASSVASTDTQYF.